Reported below is one T cell receptor (beta chain). Its specificity is unknown. Trimming pared 4 bases from V and 1 base from J, leaving 17 bases between. The germline V gene encodes CDR1 SGHKS and CDR2 YYEKEE (reference sequence). This CDR3 comprises 16 residues. The sample is drawn from a study of blood T cells in healthy people across ages. Study-level findings and limits: Roughly linear age-related decline in beta diversity appeared, significant by age approximately 40. Versus aged donors, long-lived donors had higher diversity and more naive CD4+ cells.

A second 7 to 11 cycle PCR used barcoded and J-beta primers. Every individual sample yielded 2.5 million or more paired-end reads (each containing CDR3). TCRdb reanalysed the 5' RACE reads using MiXCR and keeps one entry per CDR3 protein. Of 1,800,000 or so distinct CDR3 sequences in the sample, about two fifths were seen once. Each donor's blood draw was ten milliliters of peripheral blood. The chain couples TRBV5-5 to TRBJ1-1; D remains ambiguous. This TCR derives from a human donor in good health. The sequencing sample was made of blood. The CDR3 coding sequence is TGTGCCAGCAGCCCGCGGGAGGATCGGACGAACACTGAAGCTTTCTTT. As protein: CASSPREDRTNTEAFF.